This T cell receptor (beta chain) was retrieved from a study of shared clonotypes between healthy human individuals. Across the study: Contributing individuals were a couple of females and a few males aged 18 to 49.

There are many counts of this clone. Other DNA sequences in this specimen translate into the identical CDR3. The CDR3 contains 12 residues. Germline V gene lookup returns CDR1 MNHEY and CDR2 SVGAGI. Trimming cost V 8 bases and J 0 bases, with 7 bases left between them. The deep-level immunoSEQ assay was used. Only in-frame clones appear in the TCRdb table, and some are missing; sequencing was by immunoSEQ multiplex PCR. The sample consists of 470,000 or so clones, about 85% of them appearing once. None of the donors, who were healthy HIV-negative adults, had recently had acute infections or vaccinations. Unsorted samples relied on about 90 million PBMCs, which served as the source of genomic DNA.

This clonotype was sampled from a woman aged 35 to 49 in good health. Some clones in this sample may be carry-over from other donors' samples. The sample taken for sequencing was PBMCs. The rearrangement uses TRBV6-5 and TRBJ2-5; D remains ambiguous. In nucleotides, the CDR3 is TGTGCCAGCGGAAATTACCAAGAGACCCAGTACTTC. Encoded protein: CASGNYQETQYF.